These T cell receptor beta chains were read from a single sample in a study of vaccination effects on CD4 cells after COVID-19. Here immunoSEQ multiplex PCR was the method, and the copy in TCRdb shows in-frame clones only, minus some. Of 50,000 to 75,000 clones in the sample, approximately 72% were seen once. Their antigen targets remain unknown. Specimen: CD4+ T cells from PBMCs cultured without peptide, collected before COVID-19 vaccination. The receptors originated from a human donor who had a prior SARS-CoV-2 infection. Both conserved end residues are part of each CDR3. D genes are given only for firm matches. Clone sizes are given selectively: once, few, many, or a class where the clone is expanded.

NA TRBJ1-6 few TRBV2 13 TGTGCCAGCAGTGGCAGGGTAAATTCACCCCTCCACTTT CASSGRVNSPLHF
NA TRBJ2-1 NA TRBV20-1 11 TGCAGTGCTGACCGTACGAGGGAGCAGTTCTTC CSADRTREQFF
NA TRBJ1-2 NA TRBV9 15 TGTGCCAGCAGCCCCCTGTGGGGCAGCTGGTATGGCTACACCTTC CASSPLWGSWYGYTF
NA TRBJ2-7 NA TRBV5-1 13 TGCGCCAGCAGACCCGTTCCCAGGGACGAGCAGTACTTC CASRPVPRDEQYF
TRBD2 TRBJ2-1 NA TRBV10-3 16 TGTGCCATCAGTTCTAGCGGGGGTGAGGTCTACAATGAGCAGTTCTTC CAISSSGGEVYNEQFF
NA TRBJ2-2 NA TRBV30 15 TGTGCCTGGAGTGTACAGGGGGGGGCCGCCGGGGAGCTGTTTTTT CAWSVQGGAAGELFF
NA TRBJ2-5 once TRBV9 14 TGTGCCAGCAGCTCCCAAGGAACGGAGGAGACCCAGTACTTC CASSSQGTEETQYF
NA TRBJ1-2 few TRBV3-1/TRBV3-2 16 TGTGCCAGCAGCCAAGAGAGGAGAGGGTTTGCCTATGGCTACACCTTC CASSQERRGFAYGYTF
TRBD1 TRBJ2-7 once TRBV19 16 TGTGCCAGTAGTCTGAGACAGGGGCTTAAATCCTACGAGCAGTACTTC CASSLRQGLKSYEQYF
TRBD2 TRBJ2-7 NA TRBV11-2 15 TGTGCCAGCAGCTTAGTCAGCGGGAGCTCCTACGAGCAGTACTTC CASSLVSGSSYEQYF
TRBD1 TRBJ2-2 NA TRBV6-5 13 TGTGCCAGCATTGGACAGGACACCGGGGAGCTGTTTTTT CASIGQDTGELFF
TRBD2 TRBJ2-5 NA TRBV5-1 15 TGCGCCAGCAGCTTCCTAGCGGGGGGGCGGGAGACCCAGTACTTC CASSFLAGGRETQYF
TRBD1 TRBJ2-7 NA TRBV11-3 14 TGTGCCAGCAGCTTTTACAGGGGTTCCTACGAGCAGTACTTC CASSFYRGSYEQYF
NA TRBJ2-1 NA TRBV11-2 14 TGTGCCACCACTAGAGAGCGCTCCTACAATGAGCAGTTCTTC CATTRERSYNEQFF
NA TRBJ1-2 NA TRBV7-2 17 TGTGCCAGCAGCTTAAGGCCGGACACGGAGACGTCCTATGGCTACACCTTC CASSLRPDTETSYGYTF
NA TRBJ2-6 NA TRBV19 15 TGTGCCAGTATGGCAGACCTGGGGGGGGCCAACGTCCTGACTTTC CASMADLGGANVLTF
NA TRBJ1-3 NA TRBV4-2 16 TGTGCCAGCAGCCAAGATAAGGCCTTCTCTGGAAACACCATATATTTT CASSQDKAFSGNTIYF
NA TRBJ2-1 NA TRBV24-1 13 TGTGCCACCAGTGATCCGACAATTACGGTGCAGTTCTTC CATSDPTITVQFF
NA TRBJ2-5 NA TRBV29-1 12 TGCAGCGGATCCAGGGGAGGGGAGACCCAGTACTTC CSGSRGGETQYF
NA TRBJ2-5 NA TRBV9 14 TGTGCCAGCAGCGTAGGCCAGTACCAAGAGACCCAGTACTTC CASSVGQYQETQYF
NA TRBJ2-4 few TRBV2 14 TGTGCCAGCAGTGCCCCCTTGAGCAAAAACATTCAGTACTTC CASSAPLSKNIQYF
NA TRBJ2-5 few TRBV18 15 TGTGCCAGCTCACACTCAGATCCTAACCAAGAGACCCAGTACTTC CASSHSDPNQETQYF
TRBD2 TRBJ2-1 few TRBV5-8 18 TGTGCCAGCAGCAAGTCCCGACCAGAGGAGCGGGGGGACAATGAGCAGTTCTTC CASSKSRPEERGDNEQFF
NA TRBJ2-3 few TRBV5-1 14 TGCGCCAGCAGCCTTGGGGGGTTCACAGATACGCAGTATTTT CASSLGGFTDTQYF
TRBD2 TRBJ2-1 NA TRBV5-1 14 TGCGCCAGCAGCCATAGCGGGAGGGGCGGGGAGCAGTTCTTC CASSHSGRGGEQFF
NA TRBJ2-7 NA TRBV9 14 TGTGCCAGCAGCGTAGGGGACGGACCCTACGAGCAGTACTTC CASSVGDGPYEQYF
NA TRBJ2-7 once TRBV18 12 TGTGCCAGCTCACCGGTCGGGTTCGAGCAGTACTTC CASSPVGFEQYF
NA TRBJ2-1 NA TRBV9 15 TGTGCCAGCAGCGTAGGTCAAGGCTCCTACAATGAGCAGTTCTTC CASSVGQGSYNEQFF
NA TRBJ2-1 few TRBV7-9 14 TGTGCCAGCAGCCCACAGCCTGGGGGCAATGAGCAGTTCTTC CASSPQPGGNEQFF
NA TRBJ2-3 few TRBV19 12 TGTGCCAGTAGTAGTTTGGGAGATACGCAGTATTTT CASSSLGDTQYF
NA TRBJ1-2 few TRBV18 14 TGTGCCAGCTCACCAGCCAGGGCGGTCGACGGCTACACCTTC CASSPARAVDGYTF
NA TRBJ1-1 NA TRBV6-5 14 TGTGCCAGCAGAGGGACACCGCCCAGCACTGAAGCTTTCTTT CASRGTPPSTEAFF